This entry is about one TCR beta chain. Each CDR3 protein is one row after TCRdb ran MiXCR on the RT-PCR reads. The sample gives about 24,000 distinct CDR3 sequences, about 42% of which show up once; roughly three quarters is in the top ten. The data were taken from a study of patients and donors after allogeneic stem cell transplantation. This CDR3 contains 15 residues. V lost 6 bases and J 8 bases, leaving 17 bases between the germline ends. The source material was blood, either unsorted or a sorted T cell fraction (not recorded which). This chain joins TRBV12-3 or TRBV12-4 and TRBJ1-6; D call uncertain. The TCR was taken from a human donor who was either an allogeneic HSCT recipient or a stem cell or donor lymphocyte infusion donor (not recorded which). It is not recorded whose cells these are; they may come from a transplant donor. Here the CDR3 reads CASSPRTDVYSPLHF. The CDR3 nucleotides read TGTGCCAGCAGCCCGAGGACGGATGTCTATTCACCCCTCCACTTT.